Listed below are T cell receptor beta chains from one sample, sequenced in a study of T-cell reconstitution after alpha-beta-depleted transplantation in children. TCRdb recomputed calls from the PCR reads with MiXCR, one row per CDR3 protein. The sample shows 400,000 to 450,000 distinct CDR3 sequences, 43% of them seen only once. The sequenced sample was PBMCs, obtained before TCRalphabeta/CD19-depleted stem cell transplant. The receptors stem from a girl aged 2 to 9 with aplastic anemia, due to receive a stem cell transplant. Both conserved end residues are part of each CDR3. The D gene is left open where the match is weak. Rows give clone size only sometimes, using once, few, many, or a class for an expanded clone.

J,V,D,size,CDR3,DNA
TRBJ1-1,TRBV7-9,.,.,CASSMGAEAFF,TGTGCCAGCAGCATGGGTGCTGAAGCTTTCTTT
TRBJ2-7,TRBV15,.,.,CATSTGGMYYEQYF,TGTGCCACCAGCACCGGGGGTATGTACTACGAGCAGTACTTC
TRBJ2-1,TRBV11-2,TRBD2,many,CASSLVATSGNNEQFF,TGTGCCAGCAGCTTAGTTGCGACTAGCGGAAACAATGAGCAGTTCTTC
TRBJ2-5,TRBV28,.,.,CASNGLLQETQYF,TGTGCCAGCAACGGACTGCTCCAAGAGACCCAGTACTTC
TRBJ2-7,TRBV5-5,TRBD1,many,CASSLRQGGSYEQYF,TGTGCCAGCAGCTTGAGACAGGGGGGCTCCTACGAGCAGTACTTC
TRBJ1-5,TRBV12-3/TRBV12-4,.,.,CASSFQTGNQPQHF,TGTGCCAGCAGTTTTCAAACAGGGAATCAGCCCCAGCATTTT
TRBJ2-4,TRBV7-2,TRBD2,many,CASSFTSGTSLAKNIQYF,TGTGCCAGCAGCTTCACTAGCGGGACGTCCCTAGCCAAAAACATTCAGTACTTC
TRBJ1-2,TRBV20-1,TRBD1,.,CSAPAQGVAYGYTF,TGCAGTGCGCCGGCTCAGGGGGTCGCCTATGGCTACACCTTC
TRBJ1-2,TRBV27,.,few,CASSPPGWGMGYGYTF,TGTGCCAGCAGTCCCCCCGGTTGGGGCATGGGCTATGGCTACACCTTC
TRBJ2-1,TRBV29-1,TRBD2,many,CSVLAGTSGFEQFF,TGCAGCGTTCTCGCCGGGACTAGCGGGTTTGAGCAGTTCTTC
TRBJ2-7,TRBV6-2/TRBV6-3,.,.,CASSSRDTNEQYF,TGTGCCAGCAGTTCCAGGGACACCAACGAGCAGTACTTC
TRBJ1-6,TRBV9,.,many,CASSVAHNSPLHF,TGTGCCAGCAGCGTAGCCCATAATTCACCCCTCCACTTT
TRBJ1-2,TRBV23-1,.,.,CASSLSNRVDGLNGDTF,TGCGCCAGCAGCCTATCGAACAGGGTCGATGGCTTGAATGGCGACACCTTC
TRBJ2-7,TRBV20-1,.,.,CSAPAAYSYEQYF,TGCAGTGCCCCCGCCGCCTACTCCTACGAGCAGTACTTC
TRBJ1-1,TRBV14,.,many,CASSQGRDIRFTEAFF,TGTGCCAGCAGCCAAGGGAGGGACATTCGTTTCACTGAAGCTTTCTTT
TRBJ2-1,TRBV6-1,.,many,CASREVGDYNEQFF,TGTGCCAGCAGAGAAGTCGGGGATTACAATGAGCAGTTCTTC
TRBJ2-1,TRBV20-1,.,.,CSARDGGRMNNEQFF,TGCAGTGCTAGAGACGGCGGACGGATGAACAATGAGCAGTTCTTC
TRBJ2-5,TRBV29-1,.,.,CSVEAWQVQETQYF,TGCAGCGTTGAAGCGTGGCAGGTCCAAGAGACCCAGTACTTC
TRBJ2-6,TRBV5-4,.,.,CASSLDTSGANVLTF,TGTGCCAGCAGCTTGGATACCTCTGGGGCCAACGTCCTGACTTTC
TRBJ2-2,TRBV4-3,TRBD2,many,CASSQDIGRSGRMPGELFF,TGCGCCAGCAGCCAAGATATCGGGAGGAGCGGGAGGATGCCCGGGGAGCTGTTTTTT
TRBJ2-1,TRBV5-1,TRBD1,many,CASSLSGTERNEQFF,TGCGCCAGCAGCTTGAGTGGGACAGAGCGGAATGAGCAGTTCTTC
TRBJ2-2,TRBV12-3/TRBV12-4,TRBD2,few,CASSPSSGYTGELFF,TGTGCCAGCAGCCCATCTAGCGGTTACACCGGGGAGCTGTTTTTT
TRBJ2-1,TRBV19,.,.,CASSIFASYNEQFF,TGTGCCAGTAGTATATTTGCCTCCTACAATGAGCAGTTCTTC
TRBJ2-3,TRBV6-6,.,once,CAAYDPNTDTQYF,TGTGCCGCCTATGACCCAAACACAGATACGCAGTATTTT
TRBJ2-5,TRBV4-1,TRBD2,.,CASSQTRGEETQYF,TGCGCCAGCAGCCAAACCCGGGGGGAAGAGACCCAGTACTTC
TRBJ2-1,TRBV27,TRBD2,many,CASSLLNRIRTSVSSSYNEQFF,TGTGCCAGCAGTTTACTAAACCGTATCCGGACTAGCGTCTCCAGCTCCTACAATGAGCAGTTCTTC